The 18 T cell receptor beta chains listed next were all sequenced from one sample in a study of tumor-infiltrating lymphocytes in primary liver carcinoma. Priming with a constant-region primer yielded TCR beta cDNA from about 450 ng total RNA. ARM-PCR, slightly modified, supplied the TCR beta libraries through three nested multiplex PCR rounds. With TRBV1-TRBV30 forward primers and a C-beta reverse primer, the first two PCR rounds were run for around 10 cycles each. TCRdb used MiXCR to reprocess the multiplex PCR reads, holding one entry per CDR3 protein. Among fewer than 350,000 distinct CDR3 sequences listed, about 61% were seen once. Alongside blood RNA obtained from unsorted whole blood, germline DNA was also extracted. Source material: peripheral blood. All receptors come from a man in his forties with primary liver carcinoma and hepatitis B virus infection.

In nucleotides, the CDR3 is TGTGCCAGCAGCTTAGAGGGCGACCAGCAGTACTTC. It encodes CASSLEGDQQYF. The chain carries TRBV11-2 and TRBJ2-7; no definite D call. Trimming stripped 0 bases from V and 8 bases from J, with 8 bases between. The CDR3 is 12 amino acids. Germline lookup yields CDR1 SGHAT and CDR2 FQNNGV.

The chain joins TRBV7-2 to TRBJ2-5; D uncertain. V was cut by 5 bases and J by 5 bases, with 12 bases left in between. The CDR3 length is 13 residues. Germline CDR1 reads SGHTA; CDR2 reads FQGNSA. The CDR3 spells CASSLGPAETQYF. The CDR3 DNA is TGTGCCAGCAGCCTCGGGCCAGCCGAGACCCAGTACTTC.

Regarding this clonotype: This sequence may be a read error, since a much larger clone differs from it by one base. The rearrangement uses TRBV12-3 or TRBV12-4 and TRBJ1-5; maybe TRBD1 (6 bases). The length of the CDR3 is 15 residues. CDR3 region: CASSFPPRGNQAQHF. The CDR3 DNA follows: TGTGCCAGCAGTTTCCCTCCCAGGGGTAATCAGGCCCAGCATTTT.

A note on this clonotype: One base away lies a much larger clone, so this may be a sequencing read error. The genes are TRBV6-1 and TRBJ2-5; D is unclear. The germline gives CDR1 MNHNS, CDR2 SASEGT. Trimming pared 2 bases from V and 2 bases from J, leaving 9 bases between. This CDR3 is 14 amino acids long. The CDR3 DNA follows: TGTGCCAGCAGTGAACGACGAGTACAAGAGACCCAGTACTTC. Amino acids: CASSERRVQETQYF.

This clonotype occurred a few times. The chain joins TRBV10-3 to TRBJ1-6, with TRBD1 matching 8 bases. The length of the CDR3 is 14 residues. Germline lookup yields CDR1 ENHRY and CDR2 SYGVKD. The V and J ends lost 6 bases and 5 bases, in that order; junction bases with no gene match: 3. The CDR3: CAIRGGQDNSPLHF. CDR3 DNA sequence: TGTGCCATCAGGGGGGGACAGGATAATTCACCCCTCCACTTT.

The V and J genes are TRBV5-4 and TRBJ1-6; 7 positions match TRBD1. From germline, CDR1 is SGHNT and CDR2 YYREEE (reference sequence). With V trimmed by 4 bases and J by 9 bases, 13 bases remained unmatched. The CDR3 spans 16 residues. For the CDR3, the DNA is TGTGCCAGCAGCATCGGGACAGAGGTCCAATCTTCACCCCTCCACTTT. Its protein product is CASSIGTEVQSSPLHF.

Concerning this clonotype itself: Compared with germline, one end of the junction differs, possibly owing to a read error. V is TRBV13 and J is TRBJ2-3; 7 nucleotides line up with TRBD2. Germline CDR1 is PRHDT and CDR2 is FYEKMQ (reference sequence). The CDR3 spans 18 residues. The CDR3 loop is CAGSFRASGRLITDTQYF. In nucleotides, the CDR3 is TGTGCCGGCAGCTTCAGGGCTAGCGGCCGTCTAATCACAGATACGCAGTATTTT.

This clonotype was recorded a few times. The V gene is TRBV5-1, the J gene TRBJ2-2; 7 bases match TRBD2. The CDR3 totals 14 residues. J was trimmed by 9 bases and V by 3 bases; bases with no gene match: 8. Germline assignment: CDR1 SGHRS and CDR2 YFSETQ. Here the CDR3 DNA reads TGCGCCAGCAGCTCGGGACTAACGATGAGGGAGCTGTTTTTT. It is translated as CASSSGLTMRELFF. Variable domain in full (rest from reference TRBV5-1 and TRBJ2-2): KAGVTQTPRYLIKTRGQQVTLSCSPISGHRSVSWYQQTPGQGLQFLFEYFSETQRNKGNFPGRFSGRQFSNSRSEMNVSTLELGDSALYLCASSSGLTMRELFFGEGSRLTVL.

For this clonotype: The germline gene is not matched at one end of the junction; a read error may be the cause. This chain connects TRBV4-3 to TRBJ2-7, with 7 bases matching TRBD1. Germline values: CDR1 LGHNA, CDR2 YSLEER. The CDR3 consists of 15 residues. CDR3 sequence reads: CASSQDLNRGREPYF. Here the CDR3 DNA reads TGCGCCAGCAGCCAAGACCTGAACAGGGGAAGGGAGCCGTACTTC.

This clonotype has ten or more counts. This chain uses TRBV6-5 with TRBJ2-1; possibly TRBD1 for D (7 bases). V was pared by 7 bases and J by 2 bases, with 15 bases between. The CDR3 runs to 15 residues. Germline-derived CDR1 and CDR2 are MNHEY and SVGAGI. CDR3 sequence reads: CASNRQGGTYNEQFF. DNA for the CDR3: TGTGCCAGCAACCGACAGGGAGGAACCTACAATGAGCAGTTCTTC.

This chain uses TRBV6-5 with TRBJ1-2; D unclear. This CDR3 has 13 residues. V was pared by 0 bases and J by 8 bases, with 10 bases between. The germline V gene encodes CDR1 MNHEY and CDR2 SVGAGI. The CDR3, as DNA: TGTGCCAGCAGTTACTCTCCGAAGTACGGCTACACCTTC. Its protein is CASSYSPKYGYTF.

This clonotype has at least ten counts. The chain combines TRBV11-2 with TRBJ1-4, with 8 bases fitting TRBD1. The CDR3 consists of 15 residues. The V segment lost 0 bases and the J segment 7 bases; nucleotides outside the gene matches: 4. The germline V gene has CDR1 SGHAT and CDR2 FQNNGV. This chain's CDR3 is CASSLDRGPGEKLFF. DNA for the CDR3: TGTGCCAGCAGCTTAGACAGGGGGCCGGGTGAAAAACTGTTTTTT.

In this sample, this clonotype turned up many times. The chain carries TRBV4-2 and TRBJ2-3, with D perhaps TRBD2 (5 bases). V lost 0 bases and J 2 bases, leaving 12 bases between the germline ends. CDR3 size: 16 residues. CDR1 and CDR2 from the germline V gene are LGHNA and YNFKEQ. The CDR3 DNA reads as TGTGCCAGCAGCCAAGATACAGCGGACCCCACAGATACGCAGTATTTT. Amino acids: CASSQDTADPTDTQYF.

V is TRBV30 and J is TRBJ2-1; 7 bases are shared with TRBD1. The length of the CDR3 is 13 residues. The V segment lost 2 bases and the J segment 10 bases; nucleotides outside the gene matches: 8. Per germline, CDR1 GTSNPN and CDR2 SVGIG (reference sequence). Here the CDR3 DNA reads TGTGCCTGGAGTAAGGACAGGATGGGCGAGCAGTTCTTC. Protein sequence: CAWSKDRMGEQFF.

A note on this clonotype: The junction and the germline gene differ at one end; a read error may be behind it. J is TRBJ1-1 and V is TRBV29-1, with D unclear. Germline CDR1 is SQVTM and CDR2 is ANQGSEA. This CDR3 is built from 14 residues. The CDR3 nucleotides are TGCAGCGTTGGAGATGTGGGGATGAACACTGAAGCCTTCTTT. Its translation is CSVGDVGMNTEAFF.

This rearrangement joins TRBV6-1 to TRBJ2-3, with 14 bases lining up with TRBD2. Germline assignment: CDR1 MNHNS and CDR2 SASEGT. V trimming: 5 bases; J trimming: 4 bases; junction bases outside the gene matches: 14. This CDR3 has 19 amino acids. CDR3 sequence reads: CASSSSGTSGSFSADTQYF. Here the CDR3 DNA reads TGTGCCAGCAGTTCCTCCGGGACTAGCGGGAGTTTTAGTGCAGATACGCAGTATTTT.

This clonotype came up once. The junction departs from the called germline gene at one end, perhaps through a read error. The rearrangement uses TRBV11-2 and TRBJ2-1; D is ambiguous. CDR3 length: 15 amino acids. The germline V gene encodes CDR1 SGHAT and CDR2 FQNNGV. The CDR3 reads CASSLDLSATPIQFF. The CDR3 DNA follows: TGTGCCAGCAGCCTAGATCTAAGCGCTACCCCCATACAGTTCTTC.

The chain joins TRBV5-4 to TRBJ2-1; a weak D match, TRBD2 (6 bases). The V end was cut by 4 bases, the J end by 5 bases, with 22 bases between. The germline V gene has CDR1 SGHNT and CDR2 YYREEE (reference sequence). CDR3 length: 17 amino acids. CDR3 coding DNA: TGTGCCAGCAGCCCATCAATGGGGACTGAGCGCCACAATGAGCAGTTCTTC. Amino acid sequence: CASSPSMGTERHNEQFF.